A selection of T cell receptor beta chains follows, all from one sample in a study of Graves' ophthalmopathy and Graves' hyperthyroidism. In TCRdb, the multiplex PCR reads were re-called with MiXCR into one record per CDR3 protein. This sample has 200,000 to 250,000 distinct CDR3 sequences, with approximately 29% found just once. Source material: peripheral blood. The origin of the receptors is a man aged 50-60 years with Graves' ophthalmopathy. Each CDR3 is given with its conserved first and last residue. The D gene is left open where the match is weak. Some rows have no size entry. The others give once, few or many, or a class for an expanded clone.

J: TRBJ2-7; size: many; V: TRBV11-2; length: 15; D: TRBD1; DNA: TGTGCCAGCAGCTTTAATCCGGGACAGACCTACGAGCAGTACTTC; CDR3: CASSFNPGQTYEQYF
J: TRBJ2-7; size: many; V: TRBV2; length: 12; D: NA; DNA: TGTGCCAGCAGATCTGGGGTAGGAGAGCAGTACTTC; CDR3: CASRSGVGEQYF
J: TRBJ2-7; size: NA; V: TRBV19; length: 15; D: NA; DNA: TGTGCCAGTAGTAGAGAGGACGCCTCCGCGGACGAGCAGTACTTC; CDR3: CASSREDASADEQYF
J: TRBJ1-3; size: NA; V: TRBV7-8; length: 16; D: NA; DNA: TGTGCCAGCAGCTTCAATATGCAGGCGGCTGGAAACACCATATATTTT; CDR3: CASSFNMQAAGNTIYF
J: TRBJ2-5; size: NA; V: TRBV10-2; length: 14; D: NA; DNA: TGCGCCAGCAAATCCGGGACACCCCAAGAGACCCAGTACTTC; CDR3: CASKSGTPQETQYF
J: TRBJ1-2; size: many; V: TRBV6-2/TRBV6-3; length: 12; D: NA; DNA: TGTGCCAGCAGTTACTCGCTGGGAGGCTACACCTTC; CDR3: CASSYSLGGYTF
J: TRBJ1-3; size: many; V: TRBV19; length: 17; D: NA; DNA: TGTGCCAGTAGTATCTTAACCAGCTTCGTCTCTGGAAACACCATATATTTT; CDR3: CASSILTSFVSGNTIYF
J: TRBJ2-5; size: NA; V: TRBV6-2/TRBV6-3; length: 15; D: TRBD2; DNA: TGTGCCAGCAGTTACGACAAGGGAGGGTCAGAGACCCACTACTTC; CDR3: CASSYDKGGSETHYF
J: TRBJ1-2; size: many; V: TRBV20-1; length: 16; D: TRBD1; DNA: TGCAGTGCTAGAGATTGGGACAGGGAGGGTCGAGATGGCTACACCTTC; CDR3: CSARDWDREGRDGYTF
J: TRBJ2-4; size: many; V: TRBV27; length: 15; D: NA; DNA: TGTGCCAGCAGTACCCGGACCTTGGTTAAGAACATTCAGTACTTC; CDR3: CASSTRTLVKNIQYF
J: TRBJ2-5; size: many; V: TRBV28; length: 15; D: TRBD1; DNA: TGTGCCAGCAGTACGGCGGGACAGGGGGGAGAGACCCAGTACTTC; CDR3: CASSTAGQGGETQYF
J: TRBJ2-7; size: many; V: TRBV7-8; length: 18; D: NA; DNA: TGTGCCAGCAGCTTTGGAATCCCAGGGGCACCTTCAAATCGCGAGCAGTACTTC; CDR3: CASSFGIPGAPSNREQYF
J: TRBJ1-5; size: many; V: TRBV11-2; length: 15; D: NA; DNA: TGTGCCAGCAGCCAAAAGTGGCCCAAAAATCAGCCCCAGCATTTT; CDR3: CASSQKWPKNQPQHF
J: TRBJ1-6; size: few; V: TRBV7-2; length: 14; D: TRBD1; DNA: TGTGCCAGCAGCTCTGGACAGGCCGTCTCACCCCTCCACTTT; CDR3: CASSSGQAVSPLHF
J: TRBJ2-7; size: NA; V: TRBV30; length: 15; D: NA; DNA: TGTGCCTGGAGTGCTACTTCAGGGATAGCCTACGAGCAGTACTTC; CDR3: CAWSATSGIAYEQYF
J: TRBJ2-2; size: NA; V: TRBV4-1; length: 17; D: TRBD2; DNA: TGCGCCAGCAGCCCTAGAGTTGTTGGACTAGCGGGCTGGGAGCTGTTTTTT; CDR3: CASSPRVVGLAGWELFF
J: TRBJ1-1; size: many; V: TRBV7-2; length: 13; D: NA; DNA: TGTGCCAGCAGTAAGTGGTACAGCACTGAAGCTTTCTTT; CDR3: CASSKWYSTEAFF
J: TRBJ2-7; size: many; V: TRBV15; length: 16; D: TRBD1; DNA: TGTGCCACCAGCAATATCCGGGACAGGGATCCCTACGAGCAGTACTTC; CDR3: CATSNIRDRDPYEQYF
J: TRBJ1-5; size: NA; V: TRBV28; length: 15; D: TRBD1; DNA: TGTGCCAGCAGTTGGGACAGGGGGGTAGGTCAGCCCCAGCATTTT; CDR3: CASSWDRGVGQPQHF
J: TRBJ2-5; size: many; V: TRBV7-9; length: 14; D: TRBD1; DNA: TGTGCCAGCAGCTCCCTCGACAGGGCAGAGACCCAGTACTTC; CDR3: CASSSLDRAETQYF
J: TRBJ1-2; size: many; V: TRBV28; length: 14; D: NA; DNA: TGTGCCAGCAGGCAAACCGGGACCTCCTATGGCTACACCTTC; CDR3: CASRQTGTSYGYTF
J: TRBJ1-2; size: NA; V: TRBV7-8; length: 14; D: NA; DNA: TGTGCCAGCAGCCCCTCGGAGGAACCTCGGGGCTACACCTTC; CDR3: CASSPSEEPRGYTF
J: TRBJ1-5; size: few; V: TRBV18; length: 17; D: NA; DNA: TGTGCCAGCTCACGATCCGGGACCAAATCCGGCAATCAGCCCCAGCATTTT; CDR3: CASSRSGTKSGNQPQHF
J: TRBJ2-5; size: many; V: TRBV27; length: 13; D: TRBD1; DNA: TGTGCCAGCAGCCGGGACAGGGGTGAGACCCAGTACTTC; CDR3: CASSRDRGETQYF
J: TRBJ1-1; size: few; V: TRBV12-3/TRBV12-4; length: 14; D: NA; DNA: TGTGCCAGCAGCAGCTGGAACAAGAACACTGAAGCTTTCTTT; CDR3: CASSSWNKNTEAFF
J: TRBJ2-7; size: many; V: TRBV19; length: 14; D: TRBD1; DNA: TGTGCCAGTAGTTCCAGGGGGCCCAGCGACGAGCAGTACTTC; CDR3: CASSSRGPSDEQYF
J: TRBJ2-5; size: few; V: TRBV12-3/TRBV12-4; length: 13; D: TRBD1; DNA: TGTGCCAGCAGTAACAGGGGAGAAGAGACCCAGTACTTC; CDR3: CASSNRGEETQYF
J: TRBJ2-5; size: NA; V: TRBV6-2/TRBV6-3; length: 16; D: TRBD2; DNA: TGTGCCAGCAGTTCCGAGCGGGAGATTAAACGAGAGACCCAGTACTTC; CDR3: CASSSEREIKRETQYF
J: TRBJ2-5; size: many; V: TRBV6-1; length: 15; D: NA; DNA: TGTGCCAGCAGCCCGGGCCGCAGGGAGGTGGAGACCCAGTACTTC; CDR3: CASSPGRREVETQYF
J: TRBJ2-7; size: many; V: TRBV11-3; length: 15; D: NA; DNA: TGTGCCAGCAGCTTAGATTTGGGCGGAACCTACGAGCAGTACTTC; CDR3: CASSLDLGGTYEQYF
J: TRBJ2-7; size: many; V: TRBV5-1; length: 14; D: NA; DNA: TGCGCCAGCAGCCTCAGGGGGGTAACCTACGAGCAGTACTTC; CDR3: CASSLRGVTYEQYF
J: TRBJ2-7; size: NA; V: TRBV5-1; length: 16; D: TRBD2; DNA: TGCGCCAGCAGCTTGCTACTAGCGGGTAGGGGCCAGGAGCAGTACTTC; CDR3: CASSLLLAGRGQEQYF
J: TRBJ1-2; size: many; V: TRBV2; length: 13; D: NA; DNA: TGTGCCAGGCTACAGGGCCCTAACTATGACTACACCTTC; CDR3: CARLQGPNYDYTF
J: TRBJ1-2; size: many; V: TRBV27; length: 15; D: NA; DNA: TGTGCCAGCAGAACCCCTGGGGTCTCTAACTATGGCTACACCTTC; CDR3: CASRTPGVSNYGYTF
J: TRBJ1-1; size: NA; V: TRBV28; length: 13; D: TRBD1; DNA: TGTGCCAGCTCGGGACAGGGCCACACTGAAGCTTTCTTT; CDR3: CASSGQGHTEAFF
J: TRBJ2-7; size: many; V: TRBV27; length: 15; D: TRBD2; DNA: TGTGCCAGCAGTCCACTTGGCGGGAGGTACTACGAGCAGTACTTC; CDR3: CASSPLGGRYYEQYF
J: TRBJ1-2; size: many; V: TRBV28; length: 13; D: NA; DNA: TGTGCCAGCAGTTTCTGGACAGAAAGCACCTACACCTTC; CDR3: CASSFWTESTYTF
J: TRBJ2-7; size: many; V: TRBV10-3; length: 15; D: NA; DNA: TGTGCCATCAGTGAGGCGGCAGGCGCCTACTACGAGCAGTACTTC; CDR3: CAISEAAGAYYEQYF
J: TRBJ2-2; size: many; V: TRBV6-2/TRBV6-3; length: 17; D: NA; DNA: TGTGCCAGCAGTTACCCTTACCACACACCGAACACCGGGGAGCTGTTTTTT; CDR3: CASSYPYHTPNTGELFF
J: TRBJ2-7; size: NA; V: TRBV28; length: 14; D: NA; DNA: TGTGCCATAGAGAGGGGGGATTCCTCCTACGAGCAGTACTTC; CDR3: CAIERGDSSYEQYF
J: TRBJ2-7; size: NA; V: TRBV29-1; length: 12; D: NA; DNA: TGCAGCGTTGCTACGGTCACCTACGAGCAGTACTTC; CDR3: CSVATVTYEQYF
J: TRBJ1-2; size: many; V: TRBV12-3/TRBV12-4; length: 14; D: NA; DNA: TGTGCCAGCAGTTTAGACAGGGCGGCGGATGGCTACACCTTC; CDR3: CASSLDRAADGYTF
J: TRBJ2-7; size: NA; V: TRBV14; length: 16; D: TRBD2; DNA: TGTGCCAGCAGCCCACGAGCGGGAGCTAGTGTCGACGAGCAGTACTTC; CDR3: CASSPRAGASVDEQYF
J: TRBJ1-1; size: many; V: TRBV7-9; length: 15; D: TRBD1; DNA: TGTGCCAGCAGCTTAGCGCTACAGGGGGCTGGTGAAGCTTTCTTT; CDR3: CASSLALQGAGEAFF
J: TRBJ1-1; size: many; V: TRBV18; length: 17; D: NA; DNA: TGTGCCAGCTCACCCGGGACACCGGCTGTCATGAACACTGAAGCTTTCTTT; CDR3: CASSPGTPAVMNTEAFF
J: TRBJ2-5; size: NA; V: TRBV28; length: 16; D: TRBD2; DNA: TGTGCCAGCAGCCTTCGGACTAGCGCCAACCAAGAGACCCAGTACTTC; CDR3: CASSLRTSANQETQYF
J: TRBJ2-6; size: NA; V: TRBV6-1; length: 15; D: NA; DNA: TGTGCCAGCAGTGTTTGGAGTACTGGGGCCAACGTCCTGACTTTC; CDR3: CASSVWSTGANVLTF
J: TRBJ1-2; size: many; V: TRBV12-3/TRBV12-4; length: 15; D: TRBD1; DNA: TGTGCCAGCAGTCTCTCCTGGGGGACAGGCTATGGCTACACCTTC; CDR3: CASSLSWGTGYGYTF
J: TRBJ2-7; size: many; V: TRBV27; length: 16; D: NA; DNA: TGTGCCAGCAGTCTACCCTTTGGGGTGGGATCCTACGAGCAGTACTTC; CDR3: CASSLPFGVGSYEQYF